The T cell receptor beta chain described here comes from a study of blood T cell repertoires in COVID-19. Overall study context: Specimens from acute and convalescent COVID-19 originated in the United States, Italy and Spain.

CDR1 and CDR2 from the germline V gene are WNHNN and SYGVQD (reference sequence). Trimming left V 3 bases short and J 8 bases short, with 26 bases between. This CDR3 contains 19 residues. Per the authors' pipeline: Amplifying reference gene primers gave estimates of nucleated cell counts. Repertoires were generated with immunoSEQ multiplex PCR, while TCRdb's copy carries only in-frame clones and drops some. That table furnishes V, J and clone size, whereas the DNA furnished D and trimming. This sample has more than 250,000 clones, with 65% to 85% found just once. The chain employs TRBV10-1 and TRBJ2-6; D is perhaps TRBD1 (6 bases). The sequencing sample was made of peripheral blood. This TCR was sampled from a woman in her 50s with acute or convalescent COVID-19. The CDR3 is CASSDQIPGQLLLTNVLTF. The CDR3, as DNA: TGCGCCAGCAGTGACCAGATCCCGGGACAACTCCTCTTGACCAACGTCCTGACTTTC.